The present T cell receptor (beta chain) was sequenced within a study of blood T cell repertoires in COVID-19. Measured with immunoSEQ multiplex PCR; TCRdb has only the in-frame clones, and not every one. The table includes approximately 150,000 clones, approximately 80% detected once. Germline V gives CDR1 LNHDA, CDR2 SQIVND (reference sequence). The CDR3 runs 15 residues. Trimming at V came to 3 bases and at J to 4 bases, leaving 6 bases not matched to a gene. The sequenced material came from peripheral blood. This TCR was recovered from a woman older than 75 with COVID-19, enrolled during active disease. The chain uses TRBV19 and TRBJ2-5, with TRBD2 matching over 9 bases. The CDR3 DNA follows: TGTGCCAGTAGTATGTTTCTAGCGGGAAGAGAGACCCAGTACTTC. This sequence encodes CASSMFLAGRETQYF.